The clone carrying this T cell receptor beta chain came up a few times. Its antigen remains unknown. A universal primer site arose from template switching, and cDNA bore unique molecular identifiers. TCRdb itself ran the 5' RACE reads through MiXCR, one entry per CDR3 protein. Among 350,000 to 400,000 distinct CDR3 sequences listed, approximately 10% were seen once. Every one of the donors was a healthy Caucasian. Germline CDR1 and CDR2: SEHNR and FQNEAQ (reference sequence). This CDR3 has 13 residues. Trimming left V 0 bases short and J 7 bases short, with 9 bases between. The data originate from a study of identical twins. Study results and caveats: The degree of excess twin sharing was weaker in beta out-of-frame sequences. Within cord blood, abundant beta clonotypes carried fewer insertions, but memory repertoires showed no such trend.

This clonotype was sampled from a woman aged 45-60 years in good health. Input material: naive T cells sorted from blood. The V gene is TRBV7-9, the J gene TRBJ1-1; D is unresolved. The CDR3 DNA reads as TGTGCCAGCAGCTTAGCGTCCACAGTTGAAGCTTTCTTT. Its translation: CASSLASTVEAFF.